These T cell receptor beta chains were read from a single sample in a study of T cell repertoires in cytomegalovirus infection. TCRdb used MiXCR to reprocess the reads, holding one entry per CDR3 protein. The sample has about 140,000 distinct CDR3 sequences, roughly 6% seen once. Sequences were obtained from PBMCs. The receptors derive from a human donor in good health (CMV status not recorded). Some clones in this sample may be carry-over from other donors' samples. Each CDR3 is given with its conserved first and last residue. Each record gives: D gene, clone size, J gene, V gene, CDR3 DNA, CDR3 protein. A D gene is named only where the DNA matches it firmly. Expanded clones are given a class, and other clones once, few, many or no size at all.

TRBD2 many TRBJ2-5 TRBV20-1 TGCAGTGCTAGGCTGGGACTAGCGGGGGGACTACTCCAAGAGACCCAGTACTTC CSARLGLAGGLLQETQYF
- few TRBJ1-6 TRBV9 TGTGCCAGCAGCGGCGGACAGAACCTCACACCCCTCCACTTT CASSGGQNLTPLHF
TRBD2 many TRBJ2-5 TRBV7-2 TGTGCCAGCAGCTTAGGGAGGGGACTAGCGGGGGGCGGGGGGGAGACCCAGTACTTC CASSLGRGLAGGGGETQYF
TRBD1 many TRBJ2-7 TRBV5-1 TGCGCCAGCAGCCAGACAGGGGTCTCCTACGAGCAGTACTTC CASSQTGVSYEQYF
- many TRBJ1-2 TRBV7-2 TGTGCCAGCAGCACGGGACCCGACTATGGCTACACCTTC CASSTGPDYGYTF
- few TRBJ1-1 TRBV29-1 TGCAGCGTTGAGCAGGGGATGAACACTGAAGCTTTCTTT CSVEQGMNTEAFF
TRBD2 few TRBJ2-5 TRBV5-1 TGCGCCAGCAGCTTAAGGACTAGGGAGGCCCAAGAGACCCAGTACTTC CASSLRTREAQETQYF
- many TRBJ1-2 TRBV7-2 TGTGCCAGCAGCTTAAACTATGGCTACACCTTC CASSLNYGYTF
- many TRBJ1-3 TRBV2 TGTGCCAGCAGTCCCAAACAGCGATACTCTGGAAACACCATATATTTT CASSPKQRYSGNTIYF
- many TRBJ2-7 TRBV7-8 TGTGCCAGCAGCTTAGCCAAGACAGCCTACGAGCAGTACTTC CASSLAKTAYEQYF
- many TRBJ1-4 TRBV7-2 TGTGCCAGCAGCTTAGATGGAACCTGGGAAAAACTGTTTTTT CASSLDGTWEKLFF
- - TRBJ1-5 TRBV19 TGTGCCAGCTCCCCAGTGTATCAGCCCCAGCATTTT CASSPVYQPQHF
- many TRBJ2-7 TRBV4-2 TGTGCCAGCAGCCAAGATCAGGACAGCTCCTACGAGCAGTACTTC CASSQDQDSSYEQYF
- many TRBJ2-6 TRBV7-3 TGTGCCAGCAGCTTAATGCCGGTCAGCTCTGGGGCCAACGTCCTGACTTTC CASSLMPVSSGANVLTF
- many TRBJ1-1 TRBV7-3 TGTGCCAGCAGCATTGCCAGGTTTACTGAAGCTTTCTTT CASSIARFTEAFF
- once TRBJ1-5 TRBV20-1 TGCAGTAGGTCCCTTGAAGATCAGCCCCAGCATTTT CSRSLEDQPQHF
- many TRBJ2-2 TRBV19 TGTGCCAGTACCGGCTTCGGGGTAACCGGGGAGCTGTTTTTT CASTGFGVTGELFF
- many TRBJ2-1 TRBV7-9 TGTGCCAGCAGCTTAACTAGCTTTGATGAGCAGTTCTTC CASSLTSFDEQFF